The rows below give T cell receptor beta chains drawn from one sample of a study of shared T cell receptors in the human thymus. TCRdb's copy holds only in-frame clones and misses some; the assay was immunoSEQ multiplex PCR. Of hundreds of thousands of clones in the sample, approximately 85% are singletons; the top ten hold more than 0.008%. A further study also used this sample, focusing on human thymus T cells.

Input material: thymocytes. These receptors all stem from a girl less than two years old with a congenital heart defect. CDR3s include the opening cysteine and the closing phenylalanine or tryptophan. D genes are given only for firm matches.

v_call: TRBV9; j_call: TRBJ2-5; d_call: TRBD2; cdr3_aa: CASSVAGLAVTETQYF; cdr3_nt: TGTGCCAGCAGCGTAGCGGGCCTAGCGGTTACGGAGACCCAGTACTTC
v_call: TRBV20-1; j_call: TRBJ1-1; d_call: NA; cdr3_aa: CSAKTTPGAFF; cdr3_nt: TGCAGTGCTAAAACTACACCCGGAGCTTTCTTT
v_call: TRBV16; j_call: TRBJ1-3; d_call: TRBD1; cdr3_aa: CASSQSWTGGGNTIYF; cdr3_nt: TGTGCCAGCAGCCAATCATGGACAGGGGGTGGAAACACCATATATTTT
v_call: TRBV7-2; j_call: TRBJ1-5; d_call: NA; cdr3_aa: CASSLGQGDNQPQHF; cdr3_nt: TGTGCCAGCAGCTTAGGGCAGGGTGACAATCAGCCCCAGCATTTT
v_call: TRBV6-5; j_call: TRBJ2-7; d_call: NA; cdr3_aa: CASSYSTQGSRGEQYF; cdr3_nt: TGTGCCAGCAGTTACTCTACTCAGGGGAGTAGAGGCGAGCAGTACTTC
v_call: TRBV5-1; j_call: TRBJ2-7; d_call: NA; cdr3_aa: CASSWTRTGLSYEQYF; cdr3_nt: TGCGCCAGCAGCTGGACTCGGACGGGCCTTTCCTACGAGCAGTACTTC
v_call: TRBV5-1; j_call: TRBJ2-7; d_call: NA; cdr3_aa: CASSIRGHEQYF; cdr3_nt: TGCGCCAGCAGCATCAGGGGCCACGAGCAGTACTTC
v_call: TRBV7-9; j_call: TRBJ2-3; d_call: NA; cdr3_aa: CASSPRRAAGTQYF; cdr3_nt: TGTGCCAGCAGCCCCCGGCGGGCCGCGGGTACGCAGTATTTT
v_call: TRBV29-1; j_call: TRBJ2-3; d_call: TRBD1; cdr3_aa: CSVERDRRDTQYF; cdr3_nt: TGCAGCGTTGAAAGGGACAGGCGGGATACGCAGTATTTT
v_call: TRBV5-1; j_call: TRBJ1-2; d_call: NA; cdr3_aa: CASSHGPSLGRYGYTF; cdr3_nt: TGCGCCAGCAGCCACGGCCCCAGCCTGGGCCGATATGGCTACACCTTC
v_call: TRBV7-2; j_call: TRBJ1-5; d_call: NA; cdr3_aa: CASTGQPNQPQHF; cdr3_nt: TGTGCCAGCACCGGACAGCCTAATCAGCCCCAGCATTTT
v_call: TRBV4-3; j_call: TRBJ2-7; d_call: NA; cdr3_aa: CASSQDPSRRVYEQYF; cdr3_nt: TGCGCCAGCAGCCAAGATCCCTCCCGCAGGGTCTACGAGCAGTACTTC
v_call: TRBV9; j_call: TRBJ2-1; d_call: NA; cdr3_aa: CASSVGSRGEQFF; cdr3_nt: TGTGCCAGCAGCGTAGGTTCCCGTGGCGAGCAGTTCTTC
v_call: TRBV9; j_call: TRBJ2-1; d_call: NA; cdr3_aa: CASSPLDSYLKVRFSYNEQFF; cdr3_nt: TGTGCCAGCAGCCCCCTGGACTCCTATCTTAAGGTCAGGTTCTCCTACAATGAGCAGTTCTTC
v_call: TRBV4-1; j_call: TRBJ1-1; d_call: NA; cdr3_aa: CASSQVGPGNVWENTEAFF; cdr3_nt: TGCGCCAGCAGCCAAGTGGGGCCAGGGAATGTATGGGAGAACACTGAAGCTTTCTTT
v_call: TRBV27; j_call: TRBJ1-1; d_call: TRBD1; cdr3_aa: CASSDPTSGQGVTGTEAFF; cdr3_nt: TGTGCCAGCAGTGACCCAACCTCGGGACAGGGGGTGACTGGCACTGAAGCTTTCTTT